The source of this T cell receptor (beta chain) is a study of Ad26.COV2.S vaccination and SARS-CoV-2 variants. The germline gives CDR1 MDHEN, CDR2 SYDVKM. The CDR3 runs 15 residues. V gave up 2 bases and J gave up 2 bases; unmatched junction bases: 6. Assay used: immunoSEQ multiplex PCR; TCRdb lists only in-frame clones, some missing. The repertoire holds over 400,000 clones, with approximately 90% as singletons. Treatment defined: roughly 20 received Ad26.COV2.S at low or high dose, single or two shots; a few received placebo; per-sample allocation not given. After the first vaccine or placebo injection, samples were drawn on day 63.

The chain recombines TRBV28 with TRBJ2-7; 7 bases line up with TRBD1. This clonotype was sampled from a person between 18 and 65 years old who received the Ad26.COV2.S COVID-19 vaccine or a placebo. Sequencing was performed on peripheral blood, taken in a trial of Ad26.COV2.S vaccine versus placebo. DNA for the CDR3: TGTGCCAGCAGTTTAGGGCAGGGGGTTCCCTACGAGCAGTACTTC. This encodes CASSLGQGVPYEQYF.